The 27 T cell receptor beta chains given below trace back to one sample, sequenced in a study of OX40 agonist ivuxolimab in advanced cancers. Data came from immunoSEQ multiplex PCR; TCRdb stores just in-frame clones and leaves some out. The sample lists about 69,000 clones; roughly 84% were seen once. The sample was CD4+ or CD8+ T cells sorted from blood, taken in a trial of the OX40 agonist ivuxolimab. The receptors here all came from an adult with an advanced solid tumor such as melanoma, head and neck, liver or kidney cancer.

This chain uses TRBV12-5 with TRBJ2-7; 10 positions agree with TRBD1. Losses at the gene ends were 3 bases for V and 2 bases for J; bases not matched to a gene: 13. The CDR3 spans 18 residues. Germline CDR1 and CDR2: LGHNT and FRNRAP. The CDR3 DNA is TGTGCTAGTGGTTTCCGAGAACTCTGGGACAGGGGTCCCTACGAGCAGTACTTC. It is translated as CASGFRELWDRGPYEQYF.

The genes are TRBV28 and TRBJ2-5, with 9 bases identical to TRBD1. Germline CDR1 MDHEN, CDR2 SYDVKM. The V segment lost 6 bases and the J segment 1 base; nucleotides outside the gene matches: 9. CDR3 size: 16 residues. The chain's CDR3 is CASSSRTGASQETQYF. Here the CDR3 DNA reads TGTGCCAGCAGCTCCAGGACAGGGGCTTCCCAAGAGACCCAGTACTTC.

V and J are TRBV7-6 and TRBJ1-4; D not resolved. The CDR3 spans 12 residues. Trimming cost V 1 base and J 7 bases, with 4 bases left between them. Germline-derived CDR1 and CDR2 are SGHVS and FNYEAQ. The CDR3, as DNA: TGTGCCAGCAGCTTAGGGGGTGAAAAACTGTTTTTT. Translation gives CASSLGGEKLFF.

This chain connects TRBV29-1 to TRBJ2-1; TRBD2 matches at 14 bases. From germline, CDR1 is SQVTM and CDR2 ANQGSEA. The CDR3 covers 13 residues. V gave up 8 bases and J gave up 6 bases; unmatched junction bases: 3. The CDR3 region has the DNA TGCAGCAGCGGACTAGCGGGAGGCAATGAGCAGTTCTTC. Encoded protein: CSSGLAGGNEQFF.

V usage is TRBV11-2 and J usage is TRBJ2-5; D possibly matches TRBD1 or TRBD2 (5 bases each). V dropped 5 bases and J dropped 1 base, with 17 bases sitting between them. CDR3 length equals 16 residues. Germline lookup yields CDR1 SGHAT and CDR2 FQNNGV. CDR3 sequence: CASSPWGEGTQETQYF. CDR3 bases: TGTGCCAGCAGCCCCTGGGGAGAGGGGACCCAAGAGACCCAGTACTTC. Combining the CDR3 with reference TRBV11-2 and TRBJ2-5 gives the whole variable domain EAGVAQSPRYKIIEKRQSVAFWCNPISGHATLYWYQQILGQGPKLLIQFQNNGVVDDSQLPKDRFSAERLKGVDSTLKIQPAKLEDSAVYLCASSPWGEGTQETQYFGPGTRLLVL.

This sequence joins TRBV29-1 and TRBJ1-5, with no clear D. CDR3 size: 14 residues. The germline V gene has CDR1 SQVTM and CDR2 ANQGSEA. Trimming stripped 5 bases from V and 0 bases from J, with 11 bases between. The CDR3 nucleotides are TGCAGCGTTAAGGACGGCCGTAGCAATCAGCCCCAGCATTTT. It is translated as CSVKDGRSNQPQHF.

J is TRBJ2-7 and V is TRBV6-6, with D tentatively TRBD1 (6 bases). Germline-derived CDR1 and CDR2 are MNHNY and SVGAGI (reference sequence). The CDR3 runs 15 residues. Trimming took 2 bases from V and 4 from J, leaving 15 bases between them. CDR3 in DNA: TGTGCCAGCAGTTACAGGGGGTCAGGGGTTTACGAGCAGTACTTC. Amino acid sequence: CASSYRGSGVYEQYF.

The chain carries TRBV6-5 and TRBJ1-4; D perhaps matches TRBD1 (6 bases). V dropped 6 bases and J dropped 6 bases, with 11 bases sitting between them. The CDR3 length is 13 residues. Germline V CDR1 and CDR2: MNHEY, SVGAGI. For the CDR3, the DNA is TGTGCCAGCAGGAGGGGGACGGATGAAAAACTGTTTTTT. Its protein product is CASRRGTDEKLFF.

This sequence joins TRBV2 and TRBJ2-7; possible D gene TRBD1, 5 bases. This CDR3 is built from 14 residues. V was pared by 6 bases and J by 2 bases, with 14 bases between. Looked up from germline, CDR1 is SNHLY and CDR2 is FYNNEI. The CDR3: CASRAGKGAYEQYF. The CDR3 region has the DNA TGTGCCAGCAGAGCAGGGAAAGGGGCCTACGAGCAGTACTTC.

V usage is TRBV7-2 and J usage is TRBJ2-7, with TRBD2 matching over 10 bases. The CDR3 is 15 residues long. CDR1 is SGHTA, CDR2 FQGNSA, per germline. With 2 bases clipped from V and 4 bases from J, the junction kept 5 bases outside the gene matches. CDR3 sequence reads: CASSLRGSGGYEQYF. As DNA, the CDR3 is TGTGCCAGCAGCTTAAGAGGTAGCGGGGGGTACGAGCAGTACTTC. Full variable domain (rest looked up from reference TRBV7-2 and TRBJ2-7): GAGVSQSPSNKVTEKGKDVELRCDPISGHTALYWYRQSLGQGLEFLIYFQGNSAPDKSGLPSDRFSAERTGGSVSTLTIQRTQQEDSAVYLCASSLRGSGGYEQYFGPGTRLTVT.

The J gene is TRBJ1-2, the V gene TRBV7-2; D not resolved. In germline, CDR1 is SGHTA, CDR2 FQGNSA. The ends were cut back, 5 bases at V and 5 bases at J, with 12 bases in the middle. This CDR3 has 13 amino acids. CDR3 sequence: CASSLSTVYGYTF. CDR3 in DNA: TGTGCCAGCAGCCTAAGCACAGTTTATGGCTACACCTTC.

The rearrangement links TRBV28 to TRBJ2-3; TRBD1 aligns across 7 bases. Germline V CDR1 and CDR2: MDHEN, SYDVKM. The length of the CDR3 is 15 residues. J was trimmed by 0 bases and V by 3 bases; bases with no gene match: 3. CDR3 in DNA: TGTGCCAGCAGTTTTACAGGGGCAAGCACAGATACGCAGTATTTT. Translation gives CASSFTGASTDTQYF. The complete variable domain, with remaining parts taken from reference TRBV28 and TRBJ2-3, reads DVKVTQSSRYLVKRTGEKVFLECVQDMDHENMFWYRQDPGLGLRLIYFSYDVKMKEKGDIPEGYSVSREKKERFSLILESASTNQTSMYLCASSFTGASTDTQYFGPGTRLTVL.

J is TRBJ2-3 and V is TRBV5-1, with 9 bases that match TRBD2. V was pared by 5 bases and J by 2 bases, with 3 bases of the junction left unmatched. This CDR3 region has 14 residues. The germline V gene has CDR1 SGHRS and CDR2 YFSETQ. CDR3 nucleotide sequence: TGCGCCAGCAGACCTAGCGGGGTCACAGATACGCAGTATTTT. It specifies CASRPSGVTDTQYF.

This clone was recorded a few times. The rearrangement uses TRBV7-2 and TRBJ1-3; D uncertain. From germline, CDR1 is SGHTA and CDR2 FQGNSA. Trimming took off 2 bases at V and 0 bases at J, with 8 bases between the two ends. This CDR3 comprises 15 residues. This chain's CDR3 is CASSLKTYSGNTIYF. Written as DNA, the CDR3 is TGTGCCAGCAGCTTAAAGACTTACTCTGGAAACACCATATATTTT. The full variable domain, with the rest looked up from reference TRBV7-2 and TRBJ1-3, is GAGVSQSPSNKVTEKGKDVELRCDPISGHTALYWYRQSLGQGLEFLIYFQGNSAPDKSGLPSDRFSAERTGGSVSTLTIQRTQQEDSAVYLCASSLKTYSGNTIYFGEGSWLTVV.

V and J are TRBV5-1 and TRBJ2-7; 7 positions match TRBD1. The V gene's germline CDR1 is SGHRS and CDR2 YFSETQ. The junction had 5 bases not matched to a gene; V was cut back by 1 base and J by 4 bases. The CDR3 runs 14 residues. The CDR3 sequence is CASSLTVGQYEQYF. DNA for the CDR3: TGCGCCAGCAGCTTGACCGTGGGACAGTACGAGCAGTACTTC.

The CDR3 region is CAISTRMEETQYF. The CDR3 DNA sequence: TGTGCCATCAGTACTCGGATGGAGGAGACCCAGTACTTC. This chain joins TRBV10-3 and TRBJ2-5; no firm D call. The germline CDR1 and CDR2 sequences are ENHRY and SYGVKD. CDR3 size: 13 residues. The V end was cut by 5 bases, the J end by 5 bases, with 12 bases between.

The CDR3 DNA reads TGCGCCAGCAGCTTGGACAGGTCTAACTATGGCTACACCTTC. Its protein is CASSLDRSNYGYTF. The rearrangement joins TRBV5-1 to TRBJ1-2, with D possibly TRBD1 on 5 matching bases. V lost 0 bases to trimming and J lost 0 bases, with 6 bases between them. CDR1 and CDR2 (germline): SGHRS, YFSETQ. CDR3 size: 14 residues.

V usage is TRBV9 and J usage is TRBJ2-1; the D gene is possibly TRBD1 (5 bases). The CDR3 loop spans 13 amino acids. Per the germline V gene, CDR1 is SGDLS and CDR2 is YYNGEE. V was cut by 0 bases and J by 9 bases, with 10 bases left in between. As DNA, the CDR3 is TGTGCCAGCAGCGTAGCTGGGGCCGCTGAGCAGTTCTTC. It specifies CASSVAGAAEQFF.

The CDR3 nucleotides read TGTGCCAGCAGTTTCTCCCCGGGACAGGCCTATGGCTACACCTTC. Translation gives CASSFSPGQAYGYTF. This sequence joins TRBV6-5 and TRBJ1-2; TRBD1 matches at 8 bases. The CDR3 covers 15 residues. The ends lost 4 bases at V and 4 bases at J; junction bases unmatched: 8. The germline V gene has CDR1 MNHEY and CDR2 SVGAGI.

The chain employs TRBV5-1 and TRBJ1-5; TRBD1 matches at 9 bases. The CDR3 has 16 residues. Germline lookup yields CDR1 SGHRS and CDR2 YFSETQ. The ends lost 4 bases at V and 6 bases at J; junction bases unmatched: 11. The CDR3 spells CASSPAGQGQGQPQHF. CDR3 coding DNA: TGCGCCAGCAGCCCCGCGGGACAGGGACAAGGTCAGCCCCAGCATTTT.

The chain recombines TRBV2 with TRBJ1-1; D is unresolved. The CDR3 contains 14 residues. In germline, CDR1 is SNHLY, CDR2 FYNNEI. V was shortened by 7 bases and J by 1 base, with 13 bases between the two germline ends. CDR3 DNA: TGTGCCAGCACCCCAGTGGAGGGGAACACTGAAGCTTTCTTT. Encoded protein: CASTPVEGNTEAFF. Filled out from reference TRBV2 and TRBJ1-1, the complete variable domain reads EPEVTQTPSHQVTQMGQEVILRCVPISNHLYFYWYRQILGQKVEFLVSFYNNEISEKSEIFDDQFSVERPDGSNFTLKIRSTKLEDSAMYFCASTPVEGNTEAFFGQGTRLTVV.

The chain joins TRBV11-3 to TRBJ1-3, with TRBD1 matching 11 bases. The germline gives CDR1 SGHNT, CDR2 YENEEA. The CDR3 runs to 17 residues. J lost 2 bases, V lost 5 bases, and 8 bases had no gene match. CDR3 sequence: CASSPRDRGYAGNTIYF. CDR3 sequence (DNA): TGTGCCAGCAGCCCCAGGGACAGGGGGTACGCTGGAAACACCATATATTTT.

The chain recombines TRBV7-8 with TRBJ2-2, with D possibly matching TRBD2 (7 bases). V lost 5 bases and J 4 bases, leaving 17 bases between the germline ends. CDR3 length: 16 amino acids. Per the germline V gene, CDR1 is SGHVS and CDR2 is FQNEAQ. CDR3 sequence: CASSPGWGGPTGELFF. The CDR3 nucleotides read TGTGCCAGCAGCCCTGGGTGGGGGGGCCCCACCGGGGAGCTGTTTTTT.

The CDR3 DNA follows: TGTGCCAGCAGCGTAGGTGACAGGGTCGGCACCTTC. Protein sequence: CASSVGDRVGTF. The chain joins TRBV7-8 to TRBJ1-2, with 7 positions matching TRBD1. CDR1 is SGHVS, CDR2 FQNEAQ, per germline. Trimming cost V 5 bases and J 13 bases; bases outside gene matches: 10. The CDR3 runs 12 residues.

V gene TRBV5-1 combines with J gene TRBJ2-7; 9 bases map to TRBD1. Per the germline V gene, CDR1 is SGHRS and CDR2 is YFSETQ. Trimming at V came to 0 bases and at J to 2 bases, leaving 6 bases not matched to a gene. The CDR3 sequence is 16 residues long. CDR3 residues: CASSLGDREGTYEQYF. DNA of the CDR3: TGCGCCAGCAGCTTGGGGGACAGGGAGGGGACCTACGAGCAGTACTTC. Based on the CDR3 plus reference TRBV5-1 and TRBJ2-7, the full variable domain is KAGVTQTPRYLIKTRGQQVTLSCSPISGHRSVSWYQQTPGQGLQFLFEYFSETQRNKGNFPGRFSGRQFSNSRSEMNVSTLELGDSALYLCASSLGDREGTYEQYFGPGTRLTVT.

CDR3 DNA: TGTGCCAGCGAGGACTTCCCAGATACGCAGTATTTT. As protein: CASEDFPDTQYF. The chain carries TRBV7-2 and TRBJ2-3, with a tentative D call TRBD2 (5 bases). Trimming stripped 8 bases from V and 4 bases from J, with 10 bases between. The CDR3 spans 12 residues. Germline lookup yields CDR1 SGHTA and CDR2 FQGNSA.

This chain connects TRBV19 to TRBJ1-3; 7 bases fit TRBD1. Germline trimming cut 8 bases from V and 9 bases from J; bases unmatched to any gene: 10. The CDR3 sequence is 13 residues long. Looked up from germline, CDR1 is LNHDA and CDR2 is SQIVND (reference sequence). The CDR3 is CASPDRNKLTIYF. The CDR3 region has the DNA TGTGCCAGTCCGGACAGGAACAAACTCACCATATATTTT. Full variable domain (remainder filled in from reference TRBV19 and TRBJ1-3): DGGITQSPKYLFRKEGQNVTLSCEQNLNHDAMYWYRQDPGQGLRLIYYSQIVNDFQKGDIAEGYSVSREKKESFPLTVTSAQKNPTAFYLCASPDRNKLTIYFGEGSWLTVV.